Presented here are 2 T cell receptor beta chains from one specimen sequenced in a study of blood T cell repertoires in COVID-19. Sequencing used immunoSEQ multiplex PCR; TCRdb keeps in-frame clones, though not all of them. The sample lists around 50,000 clones, 82% seen once, with about 7% in the top ten. The sample comprised peripheral blood. These receptors all stem from a man aged 40-50 years with acute or convalescent COVID-19.

The V call is TRBV7-6, the J call TRBJ2-5; 11 nucleotides line up with TRBD1. V gave up 1 base and J gave up 5 bases; unmatched junction bases: 6. The germline V gene has CDR1 SGHVS and CDR2 FNYEAQ. This CDR3 has 16 amino acids. Here the CDR3 DNA reads TGTGCCAGCAGCTTAGTTGCAGGACAGGGGGCGGAGACCCAGTACTTC. As protein: CASSLVAGQGAETQYF.

The chain couples TRBV6-5 to TRBJ1-5, with TRBD1 identical over 8 bases. With 6 bases clipped from V and 3 bases from J, the junction kept 4 bases outside the gene matches. Germline loops: CDR1 MNHEY, CDR2 SVGAGI. This CDR3 has 14 residues. CDR3 loop: CASRSDRDNQPQHF. In DNA form, the CDR3 reads TGTGCCAGCAGATCGGACAGGGACAATCAGCCCCAGCATTTT.